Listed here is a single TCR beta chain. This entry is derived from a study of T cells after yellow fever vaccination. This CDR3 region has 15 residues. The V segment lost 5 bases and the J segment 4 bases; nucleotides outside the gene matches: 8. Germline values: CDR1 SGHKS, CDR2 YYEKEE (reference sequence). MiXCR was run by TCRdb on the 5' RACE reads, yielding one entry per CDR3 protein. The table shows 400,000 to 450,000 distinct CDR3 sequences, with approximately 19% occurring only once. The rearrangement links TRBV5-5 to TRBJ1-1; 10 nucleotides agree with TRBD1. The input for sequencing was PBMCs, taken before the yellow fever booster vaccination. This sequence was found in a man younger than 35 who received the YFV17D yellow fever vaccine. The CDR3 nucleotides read TGTGCCAGCAGTCGACAGGGGGCACTTAGCACTGAAGCTTTCTTT. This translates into CASSRQGALSTEAFF.